Listed here are 26 T cell receptor beta chains from one sample, sequenced in a study of OX40 agonist ivuxolimab in advanced cancers. Sequencing was performed with immunoSEQ multiplex PCR; in TCRdb, only in-frame clones are kept and a portion is missing. The sample gives about 83,000 clones, roughly 83% of which show up once; under 8% is in the top ten. Source: CD4+ or CD8+ T cells sorted from blood, taken in a trial of the OX40 agonist ivuxolimab. The receptors come from an adult with an advanced solid tumor such as melanoma, head and neck, liver or kidney cancer.

V and J are TRBV6-5 and TRBJ2-5; D possibly corresponds to TRBD1 (6 bases). The CDR3 covers 13 residues. V shed 6 bases and J shed 5 bases, with 13 bases lying between them. Germline loops: CDR1 MNHEY, CDR2 SVGAGI. The CDR3 DNA follows: TGTGCCAGCAGAAAAGGGGGATGGGAGACCCAGTACTTC. Encoded protein: CASRKGGWETQYF.

The chain carries TRBV11-3 and TRBJ2-5; TRBD1 matches at 8 bases. V lost 3 bases to trimming and J lost 1 base; unmatched junction nucleotides: 1. CDR3 size: 14 residues. Germline values: CDR1 SGHNT, CDR2 YENEEA. CDR3 DNA sequence: TGTGCCAGCAGCTTGGACAGGGTCCAAGAGACCCAGTACTTC. Translating it yields CASSLDRVQETQYF. Variable domain in full (rest from reference TRBV11-3 and TRBJ2-5): EAGVVQSPRYKIIEKKQPVAFWCNPISGHNTLYWYLQNLGQGPELLIRYENEEAVDDSQLPKDRFSAERLKGVDSTLKIQPAELGDSAVYLCASSLDRVQETQYFGPGTRLLVL.

This sequence joins TRBV4-1 and TRBJ1-2, with 8 bases identical to TRBD1. From germline, CDR1 is MGHRA and CDR2 YSYEKL. This CDR3 region has 16 residues. Unmatched junction bases numbered 14, after V lost 3 bases and J lost 8 bases. The CDR3 region is CASSQEDRVGGEGYTF. The CDR3 DNA is TGCGCCAGCAGCCAGGAGGACAGGGTCGGAGGTGAGGGCTACACCTTC.

The chain joins TRBV19 to TRBJ2-7, with 7 bases that match TRBD1. Trimming removed 3 bases from V and 6 bases from J; junction bases left unmatched: 8. There are 14 residues in the CDR3. The germline gives CDR1 LNHDA, CDR2 SQIVND (reference sequence). CDR3 sequence (DNA): TGTGCCAGTAGTATGACGGGGACAGATGGCGAGCAGTACTTC. Encoded protein: CASSMTGTDGEQYF.

The chain is built from TRBV5-6 and TRBJ2-7, with D unclear. The CDR3 is 13 amino acids. V gave up 2 bases and J gave up 6 bases, with 12 bases separating them. Germline CDR1 reads SGHDT; CDR2 reads YYEEEE. CDR3 DNA sequence: TGTGCCAGCAGCTTCAGCTACCCTTTCGAGCAGTACTTC. It specifies CASSFSYPFEQYF.

This clone was observed a single time. The V and J genes are TRBV9 and TRBJ1-3, with D uncertain. This CDR3 spans 15 amino acids. Trimming left V 3 bases short and J 0 bases short, with 10 bases between. Germline CDR1 and CDR2: SGDLS and YYNGEE. This CDR3 reads CASSADPLSGNTIYF. The CDR3 DNA sequence: TGTGCCAGCAGCGCTGACCCCCTCTCTGGAAACACCATATATTTT. Full variable domain (missing parts from reference TRBV9 and TRBJ1-3): DSGVTQTPKHLITATGQRVTLRCSPRSGDLSVYWYQQSLDQGLQFLIQYYNGEERAKGNILERFSAQQFPDLHSELNLSSLELGDSALYFCASSADPLSGNTIYFGEGSWLTVV.

V and J are TRBV4-1 and TRBJ2-7; the match to TRBD2 covers 8 bases. CDR1 and CDR2 (germline): MGHRA, YSYEKL. Trimming at V came to 4 bases and at J to 2 bases, leaving 10 bases not matched to a gene. The CDR3 is 16 amino acids. This CDR3 is CASSRHRERGTYEQYF. For the CDR3, the DNA is TGCGCCAGCAGCCGCCATAGAGAGCGGGGGACCTACGAGCAGTACTTC.

The chain carries TRBV7-9 and TRBJ2-2; 11 positions agree with TRBD2. The CDR3 sequence is 15 residues long. CDR1 and CDR2 from the germline V gene are SEHNR and FQNEAQ (reference sequence). Trimming cost V 5 bases and J 5 bases; bases outside gene matches: 4. CDR3 residues: CASSLGLAETGELFF. CDR3 DNA sequence: TGTGCCAGCAGCCTGGGACTAGCGGAGACCGGGGAGCTGTTTTTT.

The genes are TRBV4-1 and TRBJ1-2; tentatively, D is TRBD1 (5 bases). With 0 bases removed from V and 8 bases from J, the gap between germline ends came to 10 bases. CDR3 size: 13 residues. CDR1 and CDR2 from the germline V gene are MGHRA and YSYEKL. This CDR3 reads CASSQETVQGYTF. For the CDR3, the DNA is TGCGCCAGCAGCCAAGAGACAGTGCAGGGCTACACCTTC.

The CDR3 spells CASSLVGQGADEKLFF. The CDR3 coding sequence is TGTGCCAGCAGCTTAGTTGGACAGGGTGCAGATGAAAAACTGTTTTTT. The chain joins TRBV7-9 to TRBJ1-4, with 8 bases that match TRBD1. The CDR3 runs 16 residues. J gave up 6 bases and V 1 base, and 7 bases lay outside the gene matches. Germline loops: CDR1 SEHNR, CDR2 FQNEAQ (reference sequence).

J is TRBJ2-7 and V is TRBV7-6, with D possibly TRBD1 on 6 matching bases. CDR1 is SGHVS, CDR2 FNYEAQ, per germline. V was shortened by 4 bases and J by 3 bases, with 16 bases between the two germline ends. The CDR3 consists of 15 residues. The CDR3 nucleotides are TGTGCCAGCAGCTCACTGACAGGATATGGCTACGAGCAGTACTTC. This sequence encodes CASSSLTGYGYEQYF.

The chain employs TRBV9 and TRBJ2-7; 7 bases are shared with TRBD1. The CDR3 sequence is 14 residues long. V lost 7 bases to trimming and J lost 2 bases; unmatched junction nucleotides: 9. Germline-derived CDR1 and CDR2 are SGDLS and YYNGEE. The chain's CDR3 is CASGSGQGAYEQYF. Here the CDR3 DNA reads TGTGCCAGCGGATCGGGGCAGGGGGCCTACGAGCAGTACTTC.

The V and J genes are TRBV4-2 and TRBJ1-6; perhaps TRBD1 as D (5 bases). The germline V gene encodes CDR1 LGHNA and CDR2 YNFKEQ. CDR3 length equals 15 residues. V was shortened by 0 bases and J by 7 bases, with 10 bases between the two germline ends. CDR3 in amino acids: CASSQETGSNSPLHF. Here the CDR3 DNA reads TGTGCCAGCAGCCAAGAAACAGGTAGCAATTCACCCCTCCACTTT.

CDR3 in DNA: TGTGCCAGCAGCCCAAGACAGGCTAACTATGGCTACACCTTC. Translation: CASSPRQANYGYTF. The chain links TRBV4-2 to TRBJ1-2; perhaps TRBD1 as D (6 bases). Between the trimmed V and J ends, which lost 4 bases and 0 bases, there was a span of 9 bases. Germline V CDR1 and CDR2: LGHNA, YNFKEQ. There are 14 residues in the CDR3.

Comments on this clone: Compared with germline, one end of the junction differs, possibly owing to a read error. V gene TRBV7-7 combines with J gene TRBJ2-5; 10 positions agree with TRBD1. There are 17 residues in the CDR3. Germline assignment: CDR1 SSHAT and CDR2 FNYEAQ (reference sequence). Here the CDR3 DNA reads TGTGCTAGCAGCTTAGGGGCGGGACAGGGGACCCTCGGGACCCAGTACTTC. Residues: CASSLGAGQGTLGTQYF.

The CDR3 DNA sequence: TGCGCCAGCAGCTTAGAGGGGAGTACAAATCAGCCCCAGCATTTT. The encoded protein is CASSLEGSTNQPQHF. V usage is TRBV5-1 and J usage is TRBJ1-5, with a possible D match to TRBD1 (5 bases). The germline V gene encodes CDR1 SGHRS and CDR2 YFSETQ. The CDR3 is made up of 15 amino acids. Trimming pared 2 bases from V and 4 bases from J, leaving 13 bases between.

Here the CDR3 reads CSVNQGGNEKLFF. CDR3 in DNA: TGCAGCGTCAACCAGGGGGGCAATGAAAAACTGTTTTTT. The rearrangement links TRBV29-1 to TRBJ1-4; 7 bases line up with TRBD1. J lost 5 bases, V lost 6 bases, and 6 bases had no gene match. This CDR3 has 13 amino acids. CDR1 and CDR2 from the germline V gene are SQVTM and ANQGSEA. Filled out from reference TRBV29-1 and TRBJ1-4, the complete variable domain reads SAVISQKPSRDICQRGTSLTIQCQVDSQVTMMFWYRQQPGQSLTLIATANQGSEATYESGFVIDKFPISRPNLTFSTLTVSNMSPEDSSIYLCSVNQGGNEKLFFGSGTQLSVL.

The chain joins TRBV30 to TRBJ1-6, with D unclear. The germline V gene encodes CDR1 GTSNPN and CDR2 SVGIG (reference sequence). V was shortened by 4 bases and J by 0 bases, with 10 bases between the two germline ends. This CDR3 comprises 15 residues. The CDR3 loop is CAWTRGVSYNSPLHF. CDR3 coding DNA: TGTGCCTGGACCCGAGGTGTCTCCTATAATTCACCCCTCCACTTT.

J is TRBJ2-1 and V is TRBV6-1; 11 positions match TRBD2. The trim removed 3 bases at V and 4 bases at J, leaving 5 bases unmatched. CDR3 length: 16 residues. Per germline, CDR1 MNHNS and CDR2 SASEGT. In DNA form, the CDR3 reads TGTGCCAGCAGTGACCCTAGCGGGGGGCCTTACAATGAGCAGTTCTTC. It specifies CASSDPSGGPYNEQFF.

J is TRBJ2-5 and V is TRBV10-3, with D uncertain. TRBJ2-7 matches the DNA end more closely, so the J call is doubtful. The CDR3 runs to 11 residues. Looked up from germline, CDR1 is ENHRY and CDR2 is SYGVKD. The CDR3 loop reads CAISEGYEQYF. CDR3 bases: TGTGCCATCAGTGAGGGCTACGAGCAGTACTTC.

A word on this clone: In the same sample, other DNA sequences code for this CDR3. The chain uses TRBV20-1 and TRBJ2-1; D is uncertain. Germline CDR1 reads DFQATT; CDR2 reads SNEGSKA (reference sequence). This CDR3 has 9 amino acids. V lost 3 bases and J 6 bases, leaving 0 bases between the germline ends. The chain's CDR3 is CSASNEQFF. Written as DNA, the CDR3 is TGCAGTGCTAGCAATGAGCAGTTCTTC.

The rearrangement links TRBV7-8 to TRBJ2-7; the D gene is possibly TRBD2 (5 bases). Trimming stripped 1 base from V and 7 bases from J, with 11 bases between. Germline V gene sequence: CDR1 SGHVS, CDR2 FQNEAQ. CDR3 length: 13 amino acids. The CDR3 region is CASSLEPRGEQYF. The CDR3 nucleotides read TGTGCCAGCAGCTTAGAGCCCCGCGGGGAGCAGTACTTC.

This sequence joins TRBV5-1 and TRBJ1-4; 8 bases match TRBD1. CDR3 size: 14 residues. From germline, CDR1 is SGHRS and CDR2 YFSETQ. The ends lost 4 bases at V and 8 bases at J; junction bases unmatched: 7. The CDR3 loop is CASSTDRVGEKLFF. The CDR3 coding sequence is TGCGCCAGCAGCACGGACAGGGTGGGAGAAAAACTGTTTTTT.

This chain joins TRBV6-4 and TRBJ1-1; 8 nucleotides match TRBD1. The germline CDR1 and CDR2 sequences are MRHNA and SNTAGT. This CDR3 is built from 15 residues. V lost 10 bases and J lost 0; bases outside the gene matches: 10. The CDR3 bases are TGTGCCAACCCTGCCGGACAGGGCCTGAACACTGAAGCTTTCTTT. Residues: CANPAGQGLNTEAFF.

This clone has just one count. V is TRBV7-9 and J is TRBJ1-1; TRBD1 is a possible D gene (5 bases). The germline gives CDR1 SEHNR, CDR2 FQNEAQ (reference sequence). The CDR3 runs to 14 residues. Between the trimmed V and J ends, which lost 6 bases and 1 base, there was a span of 12 bases. The CDR3 DNA reads TGTGCCAGCAGAAGGGGAGAAGCGAACACTGAAGCTTTCTTT. Encoded protein: CASRRGEANTEAFF.

In this sample, this clone turned up a few times. The chain couples TRBV9 to TRBJ1-2; 7 nucleotides line up with TRBD1. The CDR3 extends over 14 amino acids. Germline-derived CDR1 and CDR2 are SGDLS and YYNGEE. V gave up 3 bases and J gave up 4 bases; unmatched junction bases: 6. The CDR3 DNA sequence: TGTGCCAGCAGCGAAGGACAGGAAGTCTATGGCTACACCTTC. Translating it yields CASSEGQEVYGYTF. Full variable domain (rest looked up from reference TRBV9 and TRBJ1-2): DSGVTQTPKHLITATGQRVTLRCSPRSGDLSVYWYQQSLDQGLQFLIQYYNGEERAKGNILERFSAQQFPDLHSELNLSSLELGDSALYFCASSEGQEVYGYTFGSGTRLTVV.